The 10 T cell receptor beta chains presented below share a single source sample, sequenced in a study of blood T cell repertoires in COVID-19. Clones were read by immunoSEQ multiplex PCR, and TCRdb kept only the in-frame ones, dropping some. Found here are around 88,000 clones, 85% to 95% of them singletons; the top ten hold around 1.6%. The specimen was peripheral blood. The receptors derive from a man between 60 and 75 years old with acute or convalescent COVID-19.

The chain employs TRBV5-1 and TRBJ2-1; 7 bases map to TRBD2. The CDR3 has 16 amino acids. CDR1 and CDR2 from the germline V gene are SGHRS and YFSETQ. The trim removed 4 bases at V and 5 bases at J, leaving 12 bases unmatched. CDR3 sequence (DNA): TGCGCCAGCAGCCAGAGGGTGCTAGCGGCCGACAATGAGCAGTTCTTC. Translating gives CASSQRVLAADNEQFF.

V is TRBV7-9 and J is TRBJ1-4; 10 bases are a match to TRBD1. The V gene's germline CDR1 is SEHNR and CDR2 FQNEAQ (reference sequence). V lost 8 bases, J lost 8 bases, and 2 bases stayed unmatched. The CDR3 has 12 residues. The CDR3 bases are TGTGCCAGCGGGACAGGGGTGGAAAAACTGTTTTTT. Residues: CASGTGVEKLFF.

CDR3 in amino acids: CASSETGIQETQYF. The DNA for the CDR3 is TGTGCCAGCAGTGAGACAGGGATTCAAGAGACCCAGTACTTC. The chain links TRBV6-1 to TRBJ2-5; 7 positions match TRBD1. J gave up 2 bases and V 3 bases, and 3 bases lay outside the gene matches. CDR1 MNHNS and CDR2 SASEGT come from the germline V gene. This CDR3 is built from 14 residues.

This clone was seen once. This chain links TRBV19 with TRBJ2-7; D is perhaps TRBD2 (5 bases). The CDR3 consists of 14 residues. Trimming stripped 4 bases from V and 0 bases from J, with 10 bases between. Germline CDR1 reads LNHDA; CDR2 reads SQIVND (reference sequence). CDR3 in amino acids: CASSRIGSSYEQYF. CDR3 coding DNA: TGTGCCAGTAGTAGGATAGGGAGCTCCTACGAGCAGTACTTC.

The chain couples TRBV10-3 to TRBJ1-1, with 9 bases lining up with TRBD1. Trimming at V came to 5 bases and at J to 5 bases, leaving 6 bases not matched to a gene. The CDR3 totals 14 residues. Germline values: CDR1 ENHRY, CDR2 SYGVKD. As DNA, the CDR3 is TGTGCCATCAGTCCGACAGGGGGAGAAACTGAAGCTTTCTTT. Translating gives CAISPTGGETEAFF.

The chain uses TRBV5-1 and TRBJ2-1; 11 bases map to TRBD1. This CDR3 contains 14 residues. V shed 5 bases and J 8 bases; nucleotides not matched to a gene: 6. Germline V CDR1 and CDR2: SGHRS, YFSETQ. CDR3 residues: CASSTGQGVDEQFF. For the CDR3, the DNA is TGCGCCAGCAGTACGGGACAGGGGGTCGATGAGCAGTTCTTC.

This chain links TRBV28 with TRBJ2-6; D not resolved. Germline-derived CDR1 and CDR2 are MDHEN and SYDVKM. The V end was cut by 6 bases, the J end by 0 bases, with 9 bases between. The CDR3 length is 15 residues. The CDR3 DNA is TGTGCCAGCAGGCCCCACATCTCTGGGGCCAACGTCCTGACTTTC. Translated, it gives CASRPHISGANVLTF.

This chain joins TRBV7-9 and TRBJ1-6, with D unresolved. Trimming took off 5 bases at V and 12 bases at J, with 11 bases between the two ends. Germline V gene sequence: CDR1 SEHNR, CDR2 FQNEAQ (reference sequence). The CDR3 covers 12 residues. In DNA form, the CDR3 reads TGTGCCAGCAGCCCCTCGACGGGACCCCTCCACTTT. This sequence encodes CASSPSTGPLHF.

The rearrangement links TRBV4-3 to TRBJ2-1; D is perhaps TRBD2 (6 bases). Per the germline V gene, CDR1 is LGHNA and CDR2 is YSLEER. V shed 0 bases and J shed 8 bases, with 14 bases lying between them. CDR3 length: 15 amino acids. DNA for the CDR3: TGCGCCAGCAGCCAAGAGGCCCTAGCGAGGGATGAGCAGTTCTTC. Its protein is CASSQEALARDEQFF.

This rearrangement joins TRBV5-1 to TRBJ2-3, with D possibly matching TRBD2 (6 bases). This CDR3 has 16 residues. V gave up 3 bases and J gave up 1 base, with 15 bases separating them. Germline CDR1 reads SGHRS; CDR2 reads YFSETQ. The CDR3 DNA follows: TGCGCCAGCAGCTCTCACAGCGGGCCCCGCACAGATACGCAGTATTTT. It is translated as CASSSHSGPRTDTQYF. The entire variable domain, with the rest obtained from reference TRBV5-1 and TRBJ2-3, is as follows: KAGVTQTPRYLIKTRGQQVTLSCSPISGHRSVSWYQQTPGQGLQFLFEYFSETQRNKGNFPGRFSGRQFSNSRSEMNVSTLELGDSALYLCASSSHSGPRTDTQYFGPGTRLTVL.